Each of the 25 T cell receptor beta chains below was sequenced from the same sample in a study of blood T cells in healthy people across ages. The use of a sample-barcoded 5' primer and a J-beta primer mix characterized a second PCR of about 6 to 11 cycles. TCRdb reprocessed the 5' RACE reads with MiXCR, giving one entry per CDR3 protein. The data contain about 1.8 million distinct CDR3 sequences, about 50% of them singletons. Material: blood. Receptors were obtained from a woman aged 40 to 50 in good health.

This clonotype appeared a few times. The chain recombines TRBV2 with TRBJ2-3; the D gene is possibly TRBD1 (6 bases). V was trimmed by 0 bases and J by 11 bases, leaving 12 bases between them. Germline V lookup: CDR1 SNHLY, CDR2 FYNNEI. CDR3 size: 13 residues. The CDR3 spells CASSEAMGAEQYF. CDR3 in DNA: TGTGCCAGCAGTGAAGCCATGGGGGCTGAGCAGTATTTT.

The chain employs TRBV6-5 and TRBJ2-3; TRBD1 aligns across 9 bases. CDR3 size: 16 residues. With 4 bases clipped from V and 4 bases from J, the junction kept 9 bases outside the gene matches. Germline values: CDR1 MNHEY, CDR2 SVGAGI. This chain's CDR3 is CASSLGTGFEADTQYF. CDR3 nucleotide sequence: TGTGCCAGCAGTTTAGGGACAGGGTTTGAGGCAGATACGCAGTATTTT.

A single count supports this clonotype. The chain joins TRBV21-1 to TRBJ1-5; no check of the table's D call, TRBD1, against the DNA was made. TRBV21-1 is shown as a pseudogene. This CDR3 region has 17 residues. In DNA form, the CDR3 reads TGTGCCAGCAGCAACCACGGGACAGGACCAGGAGGTCAGCCCCAGCATTTT. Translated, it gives CASSNHGTGPGGQPQHF.

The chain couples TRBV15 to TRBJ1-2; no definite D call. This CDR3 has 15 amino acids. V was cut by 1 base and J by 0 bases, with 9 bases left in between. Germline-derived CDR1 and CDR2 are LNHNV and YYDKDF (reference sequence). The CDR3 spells CATSRVVGTNYGYTF. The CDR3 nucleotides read TGTGCCACCAGCAGAGTGGTTGGAACTAACTATGGCTACACCTTC.

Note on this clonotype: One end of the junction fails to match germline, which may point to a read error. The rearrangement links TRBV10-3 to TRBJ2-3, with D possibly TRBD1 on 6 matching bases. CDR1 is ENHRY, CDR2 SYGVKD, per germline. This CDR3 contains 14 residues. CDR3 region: CAINETGQTDTQYF. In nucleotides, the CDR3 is TGTGCCATCAATGAGACCGGACAGACAGATACGCAGTATTTT.

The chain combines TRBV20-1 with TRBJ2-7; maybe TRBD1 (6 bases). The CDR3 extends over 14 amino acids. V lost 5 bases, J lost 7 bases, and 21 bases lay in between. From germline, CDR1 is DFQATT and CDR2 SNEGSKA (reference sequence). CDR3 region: CSAYLGTPAREQYF. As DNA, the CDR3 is TGCAGTGCTTACCTTGGGACACCTGCTAGGGAGCAGTACTTC.

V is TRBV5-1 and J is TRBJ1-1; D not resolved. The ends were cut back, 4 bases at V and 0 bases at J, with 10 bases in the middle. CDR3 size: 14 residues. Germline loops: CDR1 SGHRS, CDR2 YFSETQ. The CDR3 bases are TGCGCCAGCAGCGTCATGGTGATGAACACTGAAGCTTTCTTT. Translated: CASSVMVMNTEAFF.

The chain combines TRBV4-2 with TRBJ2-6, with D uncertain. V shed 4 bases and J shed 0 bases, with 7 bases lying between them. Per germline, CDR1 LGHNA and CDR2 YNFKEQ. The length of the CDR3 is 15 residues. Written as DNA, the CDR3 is TGTGCCAGCAGCCCACTGAACTCTGGGGCCAACGTCCTGACTTTC. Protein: CASSPLNSGANVLTF.

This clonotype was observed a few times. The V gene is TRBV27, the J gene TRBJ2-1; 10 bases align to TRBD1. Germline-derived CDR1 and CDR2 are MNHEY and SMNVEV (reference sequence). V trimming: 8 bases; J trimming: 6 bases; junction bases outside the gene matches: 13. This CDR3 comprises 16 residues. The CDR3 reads CASGYYRDRGGNEQFF. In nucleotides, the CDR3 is TGTGCCAGCGGATACTACCGGGACAGGGGAGGCAATGAGCAGTTCTTC.

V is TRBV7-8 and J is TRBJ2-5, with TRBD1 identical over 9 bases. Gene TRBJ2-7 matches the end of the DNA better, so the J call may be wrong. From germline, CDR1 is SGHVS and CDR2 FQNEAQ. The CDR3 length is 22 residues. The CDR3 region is CASSFFVISVLMGTGSASEQYF. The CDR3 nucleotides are TGTGCCAGCAGCTTTTTTGTAATCTCAGTTCTTATGGGGACAGGGTCCGCATCCGAGCAGTACTTC.

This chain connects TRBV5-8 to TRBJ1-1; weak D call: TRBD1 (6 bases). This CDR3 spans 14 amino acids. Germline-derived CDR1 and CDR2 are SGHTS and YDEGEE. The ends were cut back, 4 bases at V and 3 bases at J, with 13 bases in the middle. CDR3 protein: CASSVRGTDTEAFF. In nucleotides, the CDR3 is TGTGCCAGCAGCGTTAGGGGGACGGACACTGAAGCTTTCTTT.

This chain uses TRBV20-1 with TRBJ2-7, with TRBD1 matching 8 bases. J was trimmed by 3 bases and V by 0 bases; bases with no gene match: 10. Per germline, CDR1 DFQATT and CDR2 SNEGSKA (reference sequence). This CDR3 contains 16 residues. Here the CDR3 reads CSAREVGRGLYYEQYF. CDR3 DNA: TGCAGTGCTAGAGAGGTTGGCAGGGGGCTCTACTACGAGCAGTACTTC.

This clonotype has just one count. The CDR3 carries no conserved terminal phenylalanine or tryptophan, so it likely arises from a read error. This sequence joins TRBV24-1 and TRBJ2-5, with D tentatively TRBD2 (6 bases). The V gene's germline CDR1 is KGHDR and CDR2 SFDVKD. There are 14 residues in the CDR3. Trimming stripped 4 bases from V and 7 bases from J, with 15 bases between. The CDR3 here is CATSDRRGLRTQYY. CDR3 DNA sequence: TGTGCCACCAGTGACCGTCGGGGACTCCGGACCCAGTACTAC.

CDR3 residues: CASSSADGKETQYF. DNA for the CDR3: TGTGCCAGCAGCTCCGCGGACGGGAAAGAGACCCAGTACTTC. The rearrangement joins TRBV9 to TRBJ2-5; D is possibly TRBD2 (5 bases). Between the trimmed V and J ends, which lost 4 bases and 3 bases, there was a span of 13 bases. Per the germline V gene, CDR1 is SGDLS and CDR2 is YYNGEE. The CDR3 has 14 amino acids.

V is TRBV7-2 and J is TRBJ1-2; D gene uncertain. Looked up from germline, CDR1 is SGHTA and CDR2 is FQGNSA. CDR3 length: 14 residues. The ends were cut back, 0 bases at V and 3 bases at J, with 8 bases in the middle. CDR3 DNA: TGTGCCAGCAGCTTAGCTCGGGAAGACTATGGCTACACCTTC. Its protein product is CASSLAREDYGYTF.

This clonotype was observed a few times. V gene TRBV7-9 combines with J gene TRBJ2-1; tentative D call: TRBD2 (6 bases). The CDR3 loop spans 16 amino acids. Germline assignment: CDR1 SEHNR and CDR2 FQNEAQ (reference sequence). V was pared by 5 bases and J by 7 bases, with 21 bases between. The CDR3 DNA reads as TGTGCCAGCAGCCATCCGGGACTCCCACTAAATAATGAGCAGTTCTTC. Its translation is CASSHPGLPLNNEQFF.

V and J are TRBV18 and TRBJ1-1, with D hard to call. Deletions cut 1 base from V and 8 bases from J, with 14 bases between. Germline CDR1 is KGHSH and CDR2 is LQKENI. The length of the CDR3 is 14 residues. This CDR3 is CASSPLSKDGEAFF. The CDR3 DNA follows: TGTGCCAGCTCACCACTATCCAAGGACGGCGAAGCTTTCTTT.

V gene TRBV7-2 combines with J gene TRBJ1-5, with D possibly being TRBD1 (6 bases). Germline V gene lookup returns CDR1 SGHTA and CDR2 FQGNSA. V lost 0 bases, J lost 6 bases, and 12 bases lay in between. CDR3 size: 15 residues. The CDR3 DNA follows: TGTGCCAGCAGCTTAGCCCAGGGGTTCGGTCAGCCCCAGCATTTT. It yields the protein CASSLAQGFGQPQHF.

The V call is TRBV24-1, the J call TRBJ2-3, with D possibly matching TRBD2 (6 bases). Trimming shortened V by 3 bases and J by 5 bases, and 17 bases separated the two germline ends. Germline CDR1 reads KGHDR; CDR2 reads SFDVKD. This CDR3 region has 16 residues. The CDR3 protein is CATSDILEDGGDTQYF. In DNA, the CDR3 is TGTGCCACCAGTGATATTCTGGAGGACGGGGGAGATACGCAGTATTTT.

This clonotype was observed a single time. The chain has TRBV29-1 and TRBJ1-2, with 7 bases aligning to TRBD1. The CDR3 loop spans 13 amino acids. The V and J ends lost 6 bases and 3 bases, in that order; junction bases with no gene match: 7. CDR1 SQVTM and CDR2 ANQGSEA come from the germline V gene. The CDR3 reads CSVATGSDYGYTF. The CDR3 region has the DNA TGCAGCGTGGCGACAGGGAGCGACTATGGCTACACCTTC.

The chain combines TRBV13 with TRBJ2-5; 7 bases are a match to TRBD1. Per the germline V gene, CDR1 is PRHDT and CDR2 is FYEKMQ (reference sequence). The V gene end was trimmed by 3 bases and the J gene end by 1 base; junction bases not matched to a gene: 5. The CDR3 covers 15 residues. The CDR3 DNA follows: TGTGCCAGCAGCTTTCAGACAGGGCTCCAAGAGACCCAGTACTTC. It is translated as CASSFQTGLQETQYF.

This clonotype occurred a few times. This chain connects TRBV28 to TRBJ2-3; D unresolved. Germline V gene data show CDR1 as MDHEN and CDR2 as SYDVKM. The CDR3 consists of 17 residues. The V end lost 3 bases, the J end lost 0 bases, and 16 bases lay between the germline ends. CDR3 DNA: TGTGCCAGCAGTTTTCGCACAGTGACATCTAGCACAGATACGCAGTATTTT. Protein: CASSFRTVTSSTDTQYF.

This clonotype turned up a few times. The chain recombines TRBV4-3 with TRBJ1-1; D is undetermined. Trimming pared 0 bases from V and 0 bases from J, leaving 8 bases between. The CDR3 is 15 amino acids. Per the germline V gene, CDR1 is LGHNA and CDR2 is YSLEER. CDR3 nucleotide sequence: TGCGCCAGCAGCCAAGACCATGGTATGAACACTGAAGCTTTCTTT. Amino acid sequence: CASSQDHGMNTEAFF.

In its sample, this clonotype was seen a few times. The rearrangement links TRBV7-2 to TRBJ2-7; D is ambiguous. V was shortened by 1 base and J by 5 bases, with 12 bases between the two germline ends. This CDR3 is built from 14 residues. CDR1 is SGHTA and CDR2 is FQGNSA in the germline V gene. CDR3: CASSLELFNNEQYF. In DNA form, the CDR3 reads TGTGCCAGCAGCTTAGAGTTATTTAACAACGAGCAGTACTTC.

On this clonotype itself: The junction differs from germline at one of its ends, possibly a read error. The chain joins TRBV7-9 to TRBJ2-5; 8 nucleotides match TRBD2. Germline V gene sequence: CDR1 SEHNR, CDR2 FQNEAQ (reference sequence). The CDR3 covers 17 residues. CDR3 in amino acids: CSSSSLLAGGSQETQYF. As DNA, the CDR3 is TGTTCCAGCAGCTCCCTGCTAGCGGGCGGATCCCAAGAGACCCAGTACTTC.